These 15 T cell receptor beta chains were sequenced from one sample in a study of T cells in Graves' hyperthyroidism and ophthalmopathy. RNA transcripts were the template for amplifying TCR beta CDR3 regions. Carried out on the TCR CDR3, a first-round RT-PCR used the HTBI primer set. TCRdb passed the multiplex PCR reads through MiXCR, listing each CDR3 protein once. The sample includes 340,000 or so distinct CDR3 sequences, roughly 20% seen only once; the top ten take around 54%. Sequencing was performed on blood. These TCRs come from a woman between 45 and 65 years old with Graves' hyperthyroidism.

In its sample, this clonotype was seen many times. This chain connects TRBV28 to TRBJ1-5, with TRBD1 as a possible D gene (5 bases). Trimming pared 3 bases from V and 5 bases from J, leaving 14 bases between. CDR1 and CDR2 (germline): MDHEN, SYDVKM. The CDR3 length is 15 residues. This CDR3 is CASSLAGHGDQPQHF. The CDR3, as DNA: TGTGCCAGCAGTTTGGCAGGGCACGGGGATCAGCCCCAGCATTTT.

This clonotype showed up just a few times. The rearrangement uses TRBV30 and TRBJ2-3, with TRBD2 matching over 8 bases. The CDR3 extends over 14 amino acids. J gave up 0 bases and V 4 bases, and 3 bases lay outside the gene matches. Looked up from germline, CDR1 is GTSNPN and CDR2 is SVGIG (reference sequence). This chain's CDR3 is CAWTSGLSTDTQYF. DNA for the CDR3: TGTGCCTGGACTAGCGGGTTGAGCACAGATACGCAGTATTTT.

This clonotype was found many times. The chain has TRBV28 and TRBJ1-4; TRBD1 might be the D (5 bases). V was pared by 6 bases and J by 7 bases, with 21 bases between. The CDR3 is 16 residues long. The V gene's germline CDR1 is MDHEN and CDR2 SYDVKM. The CDR3 is CASSPIGGLRSEKLFF. CDR3 in DNA: TGTGCCAGCAGCCCAATCGGGGGTTTACGGAGTGAAAAACTGTTTTTT. The variable domain in full, with the rest retrieved from reference TRBV28 and TRBJ1-4, is DVKVTQSSRYLVKRTGEKVFLECVQDMDHENMFWYRQDPGLGLRLIYFSYDVKMKEKGDIPEGYSVSREKKERFSLILESASTNQTSMYLCASSPIGGLRSEKLFFGSGTQLSVL.

This clonotype was counted at least ten times. The chain uses TRBV6-1 and TRBJ1-5; the D gene is possibly TRBD1 (6 bases). The CDR3 spans 16 residues. Trimming took 1 base from V and 5 from J, leaving 15 bases between them. Germline V lookup: CDR1 MNHNS, CDR2 SASEGT. The CDR3 DNA reads TGTGCCAGCAGTGAAGAAACAGGGCGGCCCTATCAGCCCCAGCATTTT. This gives the protein CASSEETGRPYQPQHF.

This clonotype was seen a few times. The chain links TRBV5-6 to TRBJ2-5; tentatively, D is TRBD1 (6 bases). V lost 4 bases to trimming and J lost 8 bases, with 15 bases between them. This CDR3 region has 13 residues. Germline CDR1 reads SGHDT; CDR2 reads YYEEEE. The CDR3, as DNA: TGTGCCAGCAGCCCCGGGACCGGGACAACCCAGTACTTC. Amino acid sequence: CASSPGTGTTQYF. The whole variable domain, remainder taken from reference TRBV5-6 and TRBJ2-5, is DAGVTQSPTHLIKTRGQQVTLRCSPKSGHDTVSWYQQALGQGPQFIFQYYEEEERQRGNFPDRFSGHQFPNYSSELNVNALLLGDSALYLCASSPGTGTTQYFGPGTRLLVL.

The table lists this clonotype with many counts. The chain employs TRBV5-6 and TRBJ2-1; 8 positions agree with TRBD2. The CDR3 spans 16 residues. J lost 9 bases, V lost 0 bases, and 11 bases had no gene match. Germline V gives CDR1 SGHDT, CDR2 YYEEEE. The CDR3 loop is CASSLGRGARSSEQFF. The CDR3 DNA reads TGTGCCAGCAGCTTGGGGCGGGGGGCGCGATCAAGTGAGCAGTTCTTC.

This clonotype occurred many times. This chain links TRBV7-3 with TRBJ2-1, with TRBD2 matching 7 bases. CDR1 and CDR2 (germline): SGHTA, FQGTGA. After removal of 1 base from V and 6 bases from J, the junction contained 12 bases not matched to a gene. This CDR3 contains 17 residues. DNA of the CDR3: TGTGCCAGCAGCTTAATGGCCGCGGGACTAAGGGGCAATGAGCAGTTCTTC. Amino acid sequence: CASSLMAAGLRGNEQFF.

V is TRBV6-1 and J is TRBJ2-1, with 10 bases identical to TRBD1. Trimming cost V 6 bases and J 8 bases; bases outside gene matches: 7. There are 14 residues in the CDR3. Germline CDR1 reads MNHNS; CDR2 reads SASEGT. The CDR3 DNA is TGTGCCAGCAGCCGGACAGGGGGATCCTATGAGCAGTTCTTC. It codes for CASSRTGGSYEQFF.

The chain combines TRBV5-6 with TRBJ1-6; no reliable D call. The germline V gene has CDR1 SGHDT and CDR2 YYEEEE. CDR3 length: 14 amino acids. The V gene lost 3 bases and the J gene lost 7 bases, with 11 bases spanning the gap. The CDR3 DNA reads TGTGCCAGCAGCTACGGACTCGGCAATTCACCCCTCCACTTT. This translates into CASSYGLGNSPLHF.

This clonotype was recorded many times. V usage is TRBV5-6 and J usage is TRBJ2-1, with 9 bases lining up with TRBD2. Germline CDR1 is SGHDT and CDR2 is YYEEEE. The CDR3 has 15 amino acids. The ends lost 6 bases at V and 13 bases at J; junction bases unmatched: 17. CDR3 loop: CASTQAGGGGPQQFF. CDR3 in DNA: TGTGCCAGCACCCAGGCGGGGGGGGGAGGGCCTCAACAGTTCTTC. The full variable domain, in which reference TRBV5-6 and TRBJ2-1 provide the parts outside the CDR3, is DAGVTQSPTHLIKTRGQQVTLRCSPKSGHDTVSWYQQALGQGPQFIFQYYEEEERQRGNFPDRFSGHQFPNYSSELNVNALLLGDSALYLCASTQAGGGGPQQFFGPGTRLTVL.

This clonotype was recorded many times. This chain connects TRBV11-2 to TRBJ2-7; TRBD1 is a possible D gene (6 bases). The CDR3 consists of 12 residues. Germline V lookup: CDR1 SGHAT, CDR2 FQNNGV. Trimming stripped 3 bases from V and 4 bases from J, with 7 bases between. The DNA of the CDR3 is TGTGCCAGCAGCTTCGGACAGTACGAGCAGTACTTC. Translated, it gives CASSFGQYEQYF.

This clonotype was counted a few times. The V call is TRBV7-9, the J call TRBJ2-3; D not certain. V was pared by 2 bases and J by 2 bases, with 20 bases between. Germline V gives CDR1 SEHNR, CDR2 FQNEAQ (reference sequence). The CDR3 extends over 18 amino acids. In nucleotides, the CDR3 is TGTGCCAGCAGCTTAATGAAAGTTCTGGTCCGGAACACAGATACGCAGTATTTT. Translating it yields CASSLMKVLVRNTDTQYF.

Turning to this clonotype: A read error may be the cause here, since a much bigger clone is one base away. The chain combines TRBV27 with TRBJ2-3; 7 bases agree with TRBD2. J was trimmed by 8 bases and V by 3 bases; bases with no gene match: 2. This CDR3 has 12 residues. Germline V gives CDR1 MNHEY, CDR2 SMNVEV (reference sequence). CDR3 loop: CASSFSGGTQYF. CDR3 nucleotides: TGTGCCAGCAGTTTCTCGGGGGGTACGCAGTATTTT.

This clonotype was recorded many times. The rearrangement joins TRBV2 to TRBJ2-5; 7 bases align to TRBD1. Unmatched junction bases numbered 8, after V lost 8 bases and J lost 5 bases. Germline CDR1 SNHLY, CDR2 FYNNEI. The CDR3 contains 13 residues. In nucleotides, the CDR3 is TGTGCCAGCGGTCTGACAGGGCTGGAGACCCAGTACTTC. Its translation: CASGLTGLETQYF.

This clonotype has ten or more counts. The chain couples TRBV12-3 or TRBV12-4 to TRBJ2-7; no clear D gene. The CDR3 is 13 amino acids. Trimming pared 5 bases from V and 6 bases from J, leaving 14 bases between. Written as DNA, the CDR3 is TGTGCCAGCAGTCCGACTGGGCGAGGCGAGCAGTACGTC. Translating it yields CASSPTGRGEQYV.